Presented here are 32 T cell receptor beta chains from one specimen sequenced in a study of cytotoxic CD8 clonotypes in ibrutinib-treated CLL. Generated by immunoSEQ multiplex PCR, the TCRdb table keeps only in-frame clones and is missing some. The sample gives more than 85,000 clones, 77% of which show up once; just under 25% is in the top ten. The source was PBMCs, collected after 24 months of ibrutinib treatment. The origin of the receptors is a human donor with chronic lymphocytic leukemia.

This rearrangement joins TRBV6-5 to TRBJ2-3, with D possibly being TRBD1 (5 bases). Germline CDR1 MNHEY, CDR2 SVGAGI. The CDR3 sequence is 15 residues long. Trimming left V 2 bases short and J 2 bases short, with 11 bases between. The CDR3 nucleotides are TGTGCCAGCAGTTACGGGCAGGGTCTCACAGATACGCAGTATTTT. Its translation is CASSYGQGLTDTQYF.

This clone occurred once. The chain links TRBV4-1 to TRBJ1-2, with D possibly TRBD1 on 5 matching bases. V dropped 4 bases and J dropped 6 bases, with 15 bases sitting between them. The CDR3 length is 14 residues. Germline V gene sequence: CDR1 MGHRA, CDR2 YSYEKL. In nucleotides, the CDR3 is TGCGCCAGCAGCCGAGAGGCAGGGAGGGATGGCTACACCTTC. It is translated as CASSREAGRDGYTF.

CDR3 coding DNA: TGTGCCAGCAGCTTGATCGAGGGGGTGAGGAACACTGAAGCTTTCTTT. This sequence encodes CASSLIEGVRNTEAFF. This chain uses TRBV5-6 with TRBJ1-1, with D tentatively TRBD1 (6 bases). The germline V and J ends were trimmed by 1 base and 1 base, with 14 bases remaining between them. This CDR3 is 16 amino acids long. From germline, CDR1 is SGHDT and CDR2 YYEEEE.

The chain carries TRBV18 and TRBJ2-7; the match to TRBD2 covers 7 bases. Germline-derived CDR1 and CDR2 are KGHSH and LQKENI. V dropped 3 bases and J dropped 5; count of bases not matched to a gene: 7. The CDR3 loop spans 14 amino acids. The CDR3 region has the DNA TGTGCCAGCTCACCGTGGGAGGGCCTGGACGAGCAGTACTTC. Protein sequence: CASSPWEGLDEQYF.

The DNA of the CDR3 is TGTGCCAGCAGCCCCCGGACCATGGAGACCCAGTACTTC. Encoded protein: CASSPRTMETQYF. This chain connects TRBV7-2 to TRBJ2-5; D is unclear. This CDR3 has 13 residues. Germline V gene sequence: CDR1 SGHTA, CDR2 FQGNSA. The V gene lost 5 bases and the J gene lost 5 bases, with 12 bases spanning the gap.

The CDR3: CAWSAITGGPYNSPLHF. The CDR3 DNA reads as TGTGCCTGGAGTGCAATCACAGGGGGACCATATAATTCACCCCTCCACTTT. The rearrangement joins TRBV30 to TRBJ1-6; 8 positions match TRBD1. Germline CDR1 and CDR2: GTSNPN and SVGIG (reference sequence). After removal of 1 base from V and 4 bases from J, the junction contained 9 bases not matched to a gene. The CDR3 extends over 17 amino acids.

The chain employs TRBV6-1 and TRBJ1-2; weak D call: TRBD1 (5 bases). Germline values: CDR1 MNHNS, CDR2 SASEGT. The CDR3 covers 14 residues. V lost 2 bases to trimming and J lost 5 bases, with 12 bases between them. This chain's CDR3 is CASSEPGRAYGYTF. In nucleotides, the CDR3 is TGTGCCAGCAGTGAACCTGGCAGGGCGTATGGCTACACCTTC.

This chain joins TRBV6-4 and TRBJ2-2; D gene ambiguous. V was trimmed by 6 bases and J by 4 bases, leaving 18 bases between them. CDR3 size: 16 residues. Germline CDR1 MRHNA, CDR2 SNTAGT. CDR3 sequence: CASSYGSPKSTGELFF. The CDR3 DNA reads as TGTGCCAGCAGCTACGGGTCTCCTAAAAGCACCGGGGAGCTGTTTTTT.

The rearrangement uses TRBV4-2 and TRBJ2-1; TRBD2 agrees at 12 bases. The CDR3 covers 17 residues. Germline assignment: CDR1 LGHNA and CDR2 YNFKEQ. Trimming took 1 base from V and 6 from J; bases not matched to a gene: 7. CDR3 in amino acids: CASSQGPSGGARNEQFF. CDR3 nucleotides: TGTGCCAGCAGCCAAGGCCCTAGCGGGGGGGCCCGCAATGAGCAGTTCTTC.

This chain joins TRBV5-4 and TRBJ2-3; either TRBD1 or TRBD2 may supply D (5 bases each). Trimming stripped 3 bases from V and 1 base from J, with 15 bases between. Germline V gene sequence: CDR1 SGHNT, CDR2 YYREEE (reference sequence). CDR3 length: 16 amino acids. The CDR3 nucleotides are TGTGCCAGCAGCTCGAGGGGCGGTTCCCGCACAGATACGCAGTATTTT. It encodes CASSSRGGSRTDTQYF.

J is TRBJ1-2 and V is TRBV5-1; D remains ambiguous. The CDR3 is made up of 16 amino acids. Germline CDR1 SGHRS, CDR2 YFSETQ. Trimming pared 0 bases from V and 5 bases from J, leaving 17 bases between. The CDR3 sequence: CASSLETARLAYGYTF. CDR3 DNA sequence: TGCGCCAGCAGCTTGGAAACCGCCAGGCTAGCGTATGGCTACACCTTC.

The chain joins TRBV5-1 to TRBJ1-1; a weak D match, TRBD1 (6 bases). The V gene's germline CDR1 is SGHRS and CDR2 YFSETQ. This CDR3 has 14 amino acids. The V end lost 4 bases, the J end lost 9 bases, and 19 bases lay between the germline ends. The CDR3 DNA reads TGCGCCAGCAGCCCGGGGCCAGGGGAAAAGCAAGCTTTCTTT. It codes for CASSPGPGEKQAFF.

The V call is TRBV5-6, the J call TRBJ2-1; 8 positions match TRBD2. From germline, CDR1 is SGHDT and CDR2 YYEEEE. CDR3 length: 17 residues. The trim removed 4 bases at V and 0 bases at J, leaving 9 bases unmatched. CDR3 protein: CASSKGLVGSSYNEQFF. CDR3 bases: TGTGCCAGCAGCAAGGGACTAGTTGGTAGCTCCTACAATGAGCAGTTCTTC. The full variable domain, completed using reference TRBV5-6 and TRBJ2-1, is DAGVTQSPTHLIKTRGQQVTLRCSPKSGHDTVSWYQQALGQGPQFIFQYYEEEERQRGNFPDRFSGHQFPNYSSELNVNALLLGDSALYLCASSKGLVGSSYNEQFFGPGTRLTVL.

The chain joins TRBV2 to TRBJ2-2; no reliable D call. V lost 5 bases to trimming and J lost 6 bases, with 4 bases between them. The CDR3 spans 11 residues. Germline V CDR1 and CDR2: SNHLY, FYNNEI. The CDR3, as DNA: TGTGCCAGCAGTCCTTCCGGGGAGCTGTTTTTT. It codes for CASSPSGELFF.

V and J are TRBV4-1 and TRBJ1-5, with D unclear. Trimming took 0 bases from V and 3 from J, leaving 15 bases between them. This CDR3 is built from 17 residues. The germline gives CDR1 MGHRA, CDR2 YSYEKL. CDR3 sequence: CASSQDLGRHSNQPQHF. The CDR3 DNA follows: TGCGCCAGCAGCCAAGATCTTGGCCGGCACTCCAATCAGCCCCAGCATTTT.

The chain combines TRBV2 with TRBJ2-7; the D is unclear. V lost 7 bases and J lost 0, with 10 bases in between. There are 13 residues in the CDR3. Germline assignment: CDR1 SNHLY and CDR2 FYNNEI. In DNA form, the CDR3 reads TGTGCCAGCACGGCGGCATCCTCCTACGAGCAGTACTTC. It specifies CASTAASSYEQYF.

The CDR3 loop reads CASSLAGGSSYNEQFF. For the CDR3, the DNA is TGCGCCAGCAGCTTGGCGGGAGGGAGCTCCTACAATGAGCAGTTCTTC. This chain uses TRBV5-1 with TRBJ2-1; 8 nucleotides match TRBD2. The CDR3 is 16 residues long. In germline, CDR1 is SGHRS, CDR2 YFSETQ. The trim removed 0 bases at V and 0 bases at J, leaving 2 bases unmatched.

CDR3 sequence reads: CATSEGLAGGYEQYF. CDR3 sequence (DNA): TGTGCCACCAGCGAGGGACTAGCGGGAGGGTACGAGCAGTACTTC. The chain employs TRBV15 and TRBJ2-7, with 16 nucleotides matching TRBD2. CDR1 is LNHNV and CDR2 is YYDKDF in the germline V gene (reference sequence). The CDR3 sequence is 15 residues long. The junction had 2 bases not matched to a gene; V was cut back by 5 bases and J by 4 bases.

V is TRBV2 and J is TRBJ1-5, with D tentatively TRBD1 (5 bases). The V and J ends lost 3 bases and 7 bases respectively, with 13 bases between them. Per germline, CDR1 SNHLY and CDR2 FYNNEI. This CDR3 is 14 amino acids long. CDR3 in DNA: TGTGCCAGCAGTGAGGACACCCCCGGGCAGCCCCAGCATTTT. As protein: CASSEDTPGQPQHF.

This chain uses TRBV12-5 with TRBJ2-3, with TRBD2 identical over 7 bases. The CDR3 runs to 15 residues. J lost 0 bases, V lost 7 bases, and 7 bases had no gene match. CDR1 LGHNT and CDR2 FRNRAP come from the germline V gene. Here the CDR3 reads CASAIGAGSTDTQYF. DNA of the CDR3: TGTGCTAGTGCTATTGGAGCGGGAAGCACAGATACGCAGTATTTT.

This clone was observed a handful of times. The chain has TRBV4-1 and TRBJ1-5; no clear D gene. Germline values: CDR1 MGHRA, CDR2 YSYEKL. This CDR3 is built from 15 residues. The V end was cut by 0 bases, the J end by 4 bases, with 10 bases between. DNA for the CDR3: TGCGCCAGCAGCCAAGATCCGGGGTTAAATCAGCCCCAGCATTTT. Translating it yields CASSQDPGLNQPQHF.

This clone was seen a single time. The chain joins TRBV14 to TRBJ1-4; D is possibly TRBD1 (5 bases). Germline lookup yields CDR1 SGHDN and CDR2 FVKESK. The V gene lost 2 bases and the J gene lost 6 bases, with 10 bases spanning the gap. This CDR3 comprises 14 residues. The CDR3 reads CASSQRGTDEKLFF. The CDR3 DNA sequence: TGTGCCAGCAGCCAACGAGGGACCGATGAAAAACTGTTTTTT. The full variable domain, its missing parts supplied by reference TRBV14 and TRBJ1-4, is EAGVTQFPSHSVIEKGQTVTLRCDPISGHDNLYWYRRVMGKEIKFLLHFVKESKQDESGMPNNRFLAERTGGTYSTLKVQPAELEDSGVYFCASSQRGTDEKLFFGSGTQLSVL.

The rearrangement uses TRBV2 and TRBJ2-3, with TRBD1 matching 8 bases. The CDR3 is made up of 15 amino acids. The germline V gene encodes CDR1 SNHLY and CDR2 FYNNEI. With 6 bases clipped from V and 1 base from J, the junction kept 6 bases outside the gene matches. The CDR3 DNA is TGTGCCAGCAGCGATCCGGGACAGGGCACAGATACGCAGTATTTT. Translated, it gives CASSDPGQGTDTQYF.

V usage is TRBV19 and J usage is TRBJ2-6, with TRBD1 matching over 7 bases. CDR3 length: 19 amino acids. J lost 1 base, V lost 6 bases, and 15 bases had no gene match. Germline V CDR1 and CDR2: LNHDA, SQIVND (reference sequence). The CDR3 DNA follows: TGTGCCAGTAGCCCGAACCGGGCCACAGGGGCATCTGGGGCCAACGTCCTGACTTTC. Amino acid sequence: CASSPNRATGASGANVLTF.

The chain uses TRBV6-6 and TRBJ2-1; D unresolved. The CDR3 contains 12 residues. Germline values: CDR1 MNHNY, CDR2 SVGAGI (reference sequence). Trimming pared 0 bases from V and 7 bases from J, leaving 4 bases between. Written as DNA, the CDR3 is TGTGCCAGCAGTTACTCGGCGAATGAGCAGTTCTTC. Protein product: CASSYSANEQFF.

This clone showed up just once. The genes are TRBV30 and TRBJ2-4; D is possibly TRBD1 or TRBD2 (6 bases each). Germline loops: CDR1 GTSNPN, CDR2 SVGIG (reference sequence). The CDR3 is made up of 15 amino acids. V was trimmed by 0 bases and J by 1 base, leaving 10 bases between them. The CDR3 loop reads CAWSVGGSAKNIQYF. The CDR3 DNA reads as TGTGCCTGGAGTGTAGGGGGGAGCGCCAAAAACATTCAGTACTTC. The full variable domain, its missing parts supplied by reference TRBV30 and TRBJ2-4, is SQTIHQWPATLVQPVGSPLSLECTVEGTSNPNLYWYRQAAGRGLQLLFYSVGIGQISSEVPQNLSASRPQDRQFILSSKKLLLSDSGFYLCAWSVGGSAKNIQYFGAGTRLSVL.

This clone was picked up one time. The V and J genes are TRBV6-1 and TRBJ1-2; D is possibly TRBD1 (5 bases). The CDR3 loop spans 12 amino acids. Trimming took off 1 base at V and 13 bases at J, with 13 bases between the two ends. The germline V gene has CDR1 MNHNS and CDR2 SASEGT. The CDR3 DNA follows: TGTGCCAGCAGTGAAGGGGCGGGGGATGGCACCTTC. As protein: CASSEGAGDGTF.

This clone was seen just once. This sequence joins TRBV6-4 and TRBJ1-2; the D gene is possibly TRBD1 (6 bases). V was shortened by 5 bases and J by 5 bases, with 18 bases between the two germline ends. CDR1 is MRHNA, CDR2 SNTAGT, per germline. The CDR3 totals 15 residues. The CDR3 region has the DNA TGTGCCAGCAGTCGCGGGACACAAGTCCCGTATGGCTACACCTTC. Translating it yields CASSRGTQVPYGYTF.

The CDR3 loop is CASSEGAGDTQYF. CDR3 nucleotides: TGTGCCAGCAGTGAAGGGGCAGGAGATACGCAGTATTTT. The rearrangement links TRBV6-1 to TRBJ2-3; D remains unclear. V gave up 1 base and J gave up 5 bases, with 7 bases separating them. The germline V gene has CDR1 MNHNS and CDR2 SASEGT. The CDR3 spans 13 residues.

The rearrangement links TRBV4-1 to TRBJ2-7; TRBD1 agrees at 8 bases. There are 19 residues in the CDR3. The V and J ends lost 2 bases and 3 bases, in that order; junction bases with no gene match: 18. In germline, CDR1 is MGHRA, CDR2 YSYEKL. The CDR3, as DNA: TGCGCCAGCAGCCAACCCATCGGGATTCAGGGGGCGACCTTCTACGAGCAGTACTTC. It codes for CASSQPIGIQGATFYEQYF.

This chain joins TRBV5-5 and TRBJ2-2, with 14 bases matching TRBD2. CDR3 size: 18 residues. Unmatched junction bases numbered 9, after V lost 4 bases and J lost 4 bases. The germline gives CDR1 SGHKS, CDR2 YYEKEE (reference sequence). The CDR3 loop reads CASSNRLAGGRGTGELFF. The CDR3 DNA sequence: TGTGCCAGCAGCAACCGACTAGCGGGAGGGCGCGGCACCGGGGAGCTGTTTTTT.

CDR3 DNA: TGTGCCAGCAGCCAGAGGAGGAACTCTGGAAACACCATATATTTT. It codes for CASSQRRNSGNTIYF. The gene calls are TRBV9 and TRBJ1-3; D ambiguous. The length of the CDR3 is 15 residues. Trimming removed 4 bases from V and 0 bases from J, with 11 bases in between. The germline gives CDR1 SGDLS, CDR2 YYNGEE.